These T cell receptor beta chains were read from a single sample in a study of T cell changes during pregnancy in multiple sclerosis. Method: immunoSEQ multiplex PCR; TCRdb's copy keeps in-frame clones and lacks some. The data contain about 70,000 clones, roughly 94% of them seen just once; the ten biggest clones take up approximately 0.63%. The source was peripheral blood, collected in the third trimester of pregnancy. The receptors originated from a female donor with multiple sclerosis, enrolled in a pregnancy study. CDR3s include the opening cysteine and the closing phenylalanine or tryptophan. Fields, in order: V gene, clone size, D gene, J gene, CDR3 protein, CDR3 DNA. The D gene is left open where the match is weak. The size field is filled for only some rows; it gives once, few, many or a size class.

TRBV5-6	-	TRBD2	TRBJ2-3	CASSLRVTSGASTDTQYF	TGTGCCAGCAGCCTGAGGGTAACTAGCGGGGCTAGCACAGATACGCAGTATTTT
TRBV4-3	-	TRBD1	TRBJ1-2	CASSQADRGLGGYTF	TGCGCCAGCAGCCAGGCCGACAGGGGGTTAGGTGGCTACACCTTC
TRBV9	-	-	TRBJ1-1	CANSPPYTEAFF	TGTGCCAACAGCCCCCCGTACACTGAAGCTTTCTTT
TRBV6-1	few	TRBD1	TRBJ1-6	CASRRPGQLNSPLHF	TGTGCCAGCAGACGACCGGGACAGCTAAATTCACCCCTCCACTTT
TRBV2	-	TRBD1	TRBJ1-4	CASRAQGAGGEKLFF	TGTGCCAGCAGGGCCCAGGGGGCTGGTGGGGAAAAACTGTTTTTT
TRBV10-1	few	-	TRBJ1-1	CASSDRGRATEAFF	TGCGCCAGCAGTGACAGGGGCAGGGCGACTGAAGCTTTCTTT
TRBV6-5	-	-	TRBJ2-1	CASSSNNEQFF	TGTGCCAGCAGTTCTAACAATGAGCAGTTCTTC
TRBV4-1	-	TRBD2	TRBJ2-5	CASSVVGGETQYF	TGCGCCAGCAGCGTGGTCGGGGGGGAGACCCAGTACTTC
TRBV28	-	TRBD1	TRBJ1-5	CASREPRQGRGQPQHF	TGTGCCAGCAGGGAACCCCGACAGGGGCGGGGTCAGCCCCAGCATTTT
TRBV9	-	-	TRBJ1-3	CASSARFSGNTIYF	TGTGCCAGCAGCGCCCGGTTCTCTGGAAACACCATATATTTT
TRBV5-1	-	TRBD1	TRBJ1-6	CASTRIGQGVSPLHF	TGCGCCAGCACCAGGATCGGACAGGGGGTTTCACCCCTCCACTTT
TRBV11-2	-	-	TRBJ2-7	CATSNRLAYEQYF	TGTGCCACCTCGAACAGGTTGGCCTACGAGCAGTACTTC
TRBV15	-	-	TRBJ1-3	CATGIKGVGNTIYF	TGTGCCACCGGGATAAAGGGAGTAGGAAACACCATATATTTT
TRBV6-4	-	TRBD1	TRBJ1-2	CASSGTGGLYGYTF	TGTGCCAGCAGTGGGACAGGGGGCCTCTATGGCTACACCTTC
TRBV18	-	-	TRBJ1-3	CASSPSTGYGNTIYF	TGTGCCAGCTCACCCTCCACAGGGTACGGAAACACCATATATTTT
TRBV5-1	-	TRBD2	TRBJ2-3	CASSLARLAGFDTQYF	TGCGCCAGCAGCTTGGCCAGGCTAGCGGGGTTCGATACGCAGTATTTT
TRBV19	-	-	TRBJ2-1	CATSGVNEQFF	TGTGCCACTAGTGGAGTCAATGAGCAGTTCTTC
TRBV4-2	-	TRBD1	TRBJ2-2	CASSQEQGAANTGELFF	TGTGCCAGCAGCCAAGAGCAGGGGGCAGCGAACACCGGGGAGCTGTTTTTT
TRBV7-2	-	TRBD1	TRBJ1-1	CASRPESLRGVTEAFF	TGTGCCAGCCGTCCCGAGAGTCTCAGGGGGGTCACTGAAGCTTTCTTT
TRBV19	-	-	TRBJ1-2	CASSPGTYGYTF	TGTGCCAGTAGTCCTGGGACTTATGGCTACACCTTC
TRBV5-1	-	-	TRBJ2-7	CASSLGPRGSYEQYF	TGCGCCAGCAGCTTGGGGCCCCGGGGCTCCTACGAGCAGTACTTC
TRBV5-1	-	-	TRBJ2-2	CASSLQRSNTGELFF	TGCGCCAGCAGCTTGCAGCGATCGAACACCGGGGAGCTGTTTTTT
TRBV7-9	-	-	TRBJ1-5	CASSLQGNQPQHF	TGTGCCAGCAGCTTACAGGGTAATCAGCCCCAGCATTTT
TRBV5-6	-	-	TRBJ1-2	CASSLNRGAGYTF	TGTGCCAGCAGCTTGAACCGAGGAGCTGGCTACACCTTC
TRBV6-1	-	TRBD1	TRBJ1-5	CASSLTGNQPQHF	TGTGCCAGCAGTCTGACAGGGAATCAGCCCCAGCATTTT